This entry lists 15 T cell receptor beta chains sequenced from one sample in a study of CD8 T cells in Susac syndrome. An amount of RNA that ranged from roughly 0.45 to 1 ug was reverse transcribed with random hexamers. One entry per CDR3 protein, called by TCRdb with MiXCR from the immunoSEQ multiplex PCR reads. The sample shows about 120,000 distinct CDR3 sequences, approximately 90% of them seen only once. Specimen: CD8+ T cells from PBMCs. Source of these receptors: a human donor in good health.

CDR3 bases: TGTGCCAGCAAGAAACGGACGCGAAACTCCTACGAGCAGTACTTC. Encoded protein: CASKKRTRNSYEQYF. The chain links TRBV6-2 or TRBV6-3 to TRBJ2-7; D remains unclear. The ends were cut back, 7 bases at V and 0 bases at J, with 16 bases in the middle. The length of the CDR3 is 15 residues. Looked up from germline, CDR1 is MNHEY and CDR2 is SVGEGT.

The J gene is TRBJ2-2, the V gene TRBV5-1, with D perhaps TRBD2 (6 bases). Looked up from germline, CDR1 is SGHRS and CDR2 is YFSETQ. The length of the CDR3 is 13 residues. Trimming removed 6 bases at V and 3 bases at J, with 9 bases between. The CDR3 bases are TGCGCCAGCACGCGGGGTGACACCGGGGAGCTGTTTTTT. Residues: CASTRGDTGELFF.

The J gene is TRBJ2-1, the V gene TRBV18; unclear D gene. The V gene's germline CDR1 is KGHSH and CDR2 LQKENI. The CDR3 loop spans 12 amino acids. V lost 6 bases, J lost 10 bases, and 13 bases lay in between. CDR3 residues: CASSQRLSEQFF. CDR3 nucleotide sequence: TGTGCCAGCTCCCAACGACTGTCGGAGCAGTTCTTC.

CDR3 DNA sequence: TGTGCCAGCAGTGAGGGATCCTACACAGATACGCAGTATTTT. Encoded protein: CASSEGSYTDTQYF. The rearrangement joins TRBV6-1 to TRBJ2-3; D call uncertain. The CDR3 has 14 residues. V lost 3 bases, J lost 2 bases, and 9 bases lay in between. The germline V gene has CDR1 MNHNS and CDR2 SASEGT.

The CDR3: CASSPGQGTEKLFF. The CDR3 DNA follows: TGTGCCAGCTCACCGGGACAGGGCACTGAAAAACTGTTTTTT. The J gene is TRBJ1-4, the V gene TRBV18; 9 nucleotides agree with TRBD1. This CDR3 has 14 residues. The germline V gene encodes CDR1 KGHSH and CDR2 LQKENI. Trimming removed 3 bases from V and 7 bases from J; junction bases left unmatched: 3.

This clonotype was seen a single time. This chain connects TRBV2 to TRBJ1-1; D is unresolved. CDR1 SNHLY and CDR2 FYNNEI come from the germline V gene. There are 12 residues in the CDR3. Between the trimmed V and J ends, which lost 4 bases and 3 bases, there was a span of 6 bases. DNA of the CDR3: TGTGCCAGCAGTGCACGATACACTGAAGCTTTCTTT. Residues: CASSARYTEAFF.

This chain joins TRBV20-1 and TRBJ1-3; D is unclear. Trimming left V 1 base short and J 0 bases short, with 7 bases between. CDR3 length: 14 amino acids. Germline V gene sequence: CDR1 DFQATT, CDR2 SNEGSKA (reference sequence). CDR3 in amino acids: CSARVPVSGNTIYF. The CDR3 DNA follows: TGCAGTGCTAGAGTACCAGTCTCTGGAAACACCATATATTTT.

The gene calls are TRBV27 and TRBJ1-2; 8 bases are a match to TRBD1. Germline V CDR1 and CDR2: MNHEY, SMNVEV (reference sequence). J was trimmed by 3 bases and V by 5 bases; bases with no gene match: 17. CDR3 length: 18 amino acids. CDR3 residues: CASSPRAGGTVWDYGYTF. CDR3 coding DNA: TGTGCCAGCAGTCCCCGGGCAGGGGGCACTGTTTGGGACTATGGCTACACCTTC.

J is TRBJ2-1 and V is TRBV19; the D is unclear. Trimming pared 2 bases from V and 2 bases from J, leaving 7 bases between. The CDR3 extends over 14 amino acids. Germline CDR1 reads LNHDA; CDR2 reads SQIVND (reference sequence). CDR3 bases: TGTGCCAGTAGTATATCCGAGACCTACAATGAGCAGTTCTTC. Its translation is CASSISETYNEQFF.

This sequence joins TRBV11-2 and TRBJ2-5; TRBD1 matches 10 bases. J lost 2 bases, V lost 5 bases, and 8 bases had no gene match. The CDR3 extends over 16 amino acids. Germline V CDR1 and CDR2: SGHAT, FQNNGV. The CDR3 is CASSPAGQGNQETQYF. CDR3 nucleotides: TGTGCCAGCAGCCCAGCGGGACAGGGGAATCAAGAGACCCAGTACTTC.

The chain is built from TRBV20-1 and TRBJ2-4, with 7 bases aligning to TRBD1. Unmatched junction bases numbered 9, after V lost 0 bases and J lost 1 base. The V gene's germline CDR1 is DFQATT and CDR2 SNEGSKA (reference sequence). The CDR3 contains 17 residues. The CDR3: CSARDQGVVGAKNIQYF. In nucleotides, the CDR3 is TGCAGTGCTAGAGATCAGGGGGTGGTCGGGGCCAAAAACATTCAGTACTTC.

The genes are TRBV5-1 and TRBJ2-2; no firm D call. The CDR3 is made up of 18 amino acids. V lost 0 bases and J lost 1, with 16 bases in between. The germline CDR1 and CDR2 sequences are SGHRS and YFSETQ. In DNA, the CDR3 is TGCGCCAGCAGCTTGGAAGGGCACACTACATTGAACACCGGGGAGCTGTTTTTT. Amino acid sequence: CASSLEGHTTLNTGELFF.

This clonotype has only a few counts. V is TRBV12-3 or TRBV12-4 and J is TRBJ2-7; 10 bases align to TRBD1. With 5 bases clipped from V and 0 bases from J, the junction kept 13 bases outside the gene matches. The CDR3 is 18 amino acids. CDR3 amino acids: CASSPRDRGFSSSYEQYF. The CDR3 DNA is TGTGCCAGCAGTCCTCGGGACAGGGGCTTCAGTAGCTCCTACGAGCAGTACTTC.

This chain links TRBV3-1 with TRBJ2-1; no definite D call. Looked up from germline, CDR1 is LGHDT and CDR2 is YNNKEL (reference sequence). This CDR3 is built from 12 residues. V was cut by 2 bases and J by 8 bases, with 7 bases left in between. CDR3 nucleotide sequence: TGTGCCAGCAGCCAACCGGGCCATGAGCAGTTCTTC. This translates into CASSQPGHEQFF.

This clonotype occurred once. The V call is TRBV28, the J call TRBJ2-4; weak D call: TRBD2 (5 bases). Between the trimmed V and J ends, which lost 8 bases and 0 bases, there was a span of 14 bases. The germline V gene has CDR1 MDHEN and CDR2 SYDVKM. This CDR3 contains 15 residues. The CDR3 DNA sequence: TGTGCCAGCCGGACTCCGTTGGTAGCCAAAAACATTCAGTACTTC. Translated: CASRTPLVAKNIQYF. The variable domain in full, with the rest retrieved from reference TRBV28 and TRBJ2-4, is DVKVTQSSRYLVKRTGEKVFLECVQDMDHENMFWYRQDPGLGLRLIYFSYDVKMKEKGDIPEGYSVSREKKERFSLILESASTNQTSMYLCASRTPLVAKNIQYFGAGTRLSVL.